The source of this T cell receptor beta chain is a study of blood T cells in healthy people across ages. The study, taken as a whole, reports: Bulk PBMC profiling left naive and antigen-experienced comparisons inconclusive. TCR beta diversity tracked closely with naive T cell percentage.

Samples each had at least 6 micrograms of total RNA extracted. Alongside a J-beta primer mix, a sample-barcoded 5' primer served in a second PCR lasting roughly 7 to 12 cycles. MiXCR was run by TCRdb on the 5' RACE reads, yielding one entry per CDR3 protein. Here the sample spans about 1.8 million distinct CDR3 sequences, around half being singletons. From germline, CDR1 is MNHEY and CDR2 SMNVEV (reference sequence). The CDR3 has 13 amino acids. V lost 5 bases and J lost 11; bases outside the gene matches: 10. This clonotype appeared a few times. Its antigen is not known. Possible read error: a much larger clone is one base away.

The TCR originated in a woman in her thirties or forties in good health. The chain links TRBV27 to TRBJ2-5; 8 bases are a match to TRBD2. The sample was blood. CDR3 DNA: TGTGCCAGCAGTGCGACTAGCGCCGGTGAGCAGTACTTC. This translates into CASSATSAGEQYF.